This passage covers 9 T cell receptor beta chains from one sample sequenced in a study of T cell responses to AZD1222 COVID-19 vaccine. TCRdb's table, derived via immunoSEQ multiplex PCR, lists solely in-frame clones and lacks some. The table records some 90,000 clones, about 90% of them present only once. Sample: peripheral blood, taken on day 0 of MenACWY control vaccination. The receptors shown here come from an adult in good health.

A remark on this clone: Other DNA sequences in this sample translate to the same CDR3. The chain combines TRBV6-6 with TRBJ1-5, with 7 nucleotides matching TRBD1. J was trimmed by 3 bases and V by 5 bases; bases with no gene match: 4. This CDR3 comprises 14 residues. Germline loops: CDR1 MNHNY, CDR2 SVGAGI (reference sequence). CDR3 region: CASSPGQINQPQHF. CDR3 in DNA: TGTGCCAGCAGTCCGGGACAGATCAATCAGCCCCAGCATTTT.

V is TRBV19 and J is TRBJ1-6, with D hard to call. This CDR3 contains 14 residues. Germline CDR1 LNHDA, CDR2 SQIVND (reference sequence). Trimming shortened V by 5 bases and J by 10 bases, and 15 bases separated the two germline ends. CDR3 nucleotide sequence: TGTGCCAGTAGTTTGGGTCAGCTACCATCACCCCTCCACTTT. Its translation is CASSLGQLPSPLHF.

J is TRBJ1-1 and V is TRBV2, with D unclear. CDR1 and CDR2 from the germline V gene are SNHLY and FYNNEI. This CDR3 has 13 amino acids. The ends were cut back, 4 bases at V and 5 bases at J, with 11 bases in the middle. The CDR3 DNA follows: TGTGCCAGCAGTGTTTCCATATCAACTGAAGCTTTCTTT. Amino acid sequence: CASSVSISTEAFF.

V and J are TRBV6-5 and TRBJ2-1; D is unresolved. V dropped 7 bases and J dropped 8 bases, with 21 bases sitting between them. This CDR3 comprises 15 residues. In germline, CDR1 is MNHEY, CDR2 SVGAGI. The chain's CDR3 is CASNPTPLPTHEQFF. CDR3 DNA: TGTGCCAGCAACCCAACCCCCCTTCCTACCCATGAGCAGTTCTTC.

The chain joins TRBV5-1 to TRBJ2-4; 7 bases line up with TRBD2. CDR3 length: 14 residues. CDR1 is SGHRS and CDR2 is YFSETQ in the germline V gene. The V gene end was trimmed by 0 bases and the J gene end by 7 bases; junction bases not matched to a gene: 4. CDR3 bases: TGCGCCAGCAGCTTGGCGACTAGCTTGAACATTCAGTACTTC. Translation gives CASSLATSLNIQYF.

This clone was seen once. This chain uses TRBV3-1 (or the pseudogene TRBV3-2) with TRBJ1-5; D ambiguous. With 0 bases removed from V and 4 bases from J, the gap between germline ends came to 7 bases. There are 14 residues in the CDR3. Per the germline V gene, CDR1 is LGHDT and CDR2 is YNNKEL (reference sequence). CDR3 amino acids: CASSQDSRNQPQHF. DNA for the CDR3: TGTGCCAGCAGCCAAGATAGTCGGAATCAGCCCCAGCATTTT.

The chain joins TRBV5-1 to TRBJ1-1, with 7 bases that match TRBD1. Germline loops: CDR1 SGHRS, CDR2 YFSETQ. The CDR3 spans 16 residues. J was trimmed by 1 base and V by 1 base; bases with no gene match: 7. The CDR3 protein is CASSLFPGQPNTEAFF. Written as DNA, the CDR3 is TGCGCCAGCAGCTTGTTTCCGGGACAGCCGAACACTGAAGCTTTCTTT. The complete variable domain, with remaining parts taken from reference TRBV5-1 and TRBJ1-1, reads KAGVTQTPRYLIKTRGQQVTLSCSPISGHRSVSWYQQTPGQGLQFLFEYFSETQRNKGNFPGRFSGRQFSNSRSEMNVSTLELGDSALYLCASSLFPGQPNTEAFFGQGTRLTVV.

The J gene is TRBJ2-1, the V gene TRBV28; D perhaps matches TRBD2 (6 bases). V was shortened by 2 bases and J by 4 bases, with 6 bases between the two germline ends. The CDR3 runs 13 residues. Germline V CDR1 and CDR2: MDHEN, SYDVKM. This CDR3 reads CASSLGTYNEQFF. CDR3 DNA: TGTGCCAGCAGTTTAGGGACTTACAATGAGCAGTTCTTC.

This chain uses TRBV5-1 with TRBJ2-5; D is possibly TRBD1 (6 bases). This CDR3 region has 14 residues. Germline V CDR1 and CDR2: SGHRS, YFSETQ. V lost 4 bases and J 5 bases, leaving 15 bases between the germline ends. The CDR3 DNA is TGCGCCAGCAGCAAACTCAGGGGAGAGGAGACCCAGTACTTC. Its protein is CASSKLRGEETQYF.